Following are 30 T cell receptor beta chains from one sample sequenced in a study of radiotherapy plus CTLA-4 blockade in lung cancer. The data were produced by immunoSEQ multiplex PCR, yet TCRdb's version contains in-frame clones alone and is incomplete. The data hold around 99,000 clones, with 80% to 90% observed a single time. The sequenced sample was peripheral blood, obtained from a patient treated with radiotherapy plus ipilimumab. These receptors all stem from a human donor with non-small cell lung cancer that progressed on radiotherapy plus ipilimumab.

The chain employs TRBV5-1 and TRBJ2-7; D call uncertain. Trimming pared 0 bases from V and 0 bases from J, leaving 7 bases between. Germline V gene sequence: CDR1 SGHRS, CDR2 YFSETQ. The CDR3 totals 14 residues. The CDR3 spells CASSLVVDSYEQYF. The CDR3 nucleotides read TGCGCCAGCAGCTTGGTTGTGGACTCCTACGAGCAGTACTTC.

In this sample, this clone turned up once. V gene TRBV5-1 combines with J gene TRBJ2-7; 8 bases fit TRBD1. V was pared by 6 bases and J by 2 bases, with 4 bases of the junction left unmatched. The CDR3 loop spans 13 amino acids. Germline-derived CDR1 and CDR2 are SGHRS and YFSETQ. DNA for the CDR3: TGCGCCAGCACCGGGACAGGACCCTACGAGCAGTACTTC. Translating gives CASTGTGPYEQYF.

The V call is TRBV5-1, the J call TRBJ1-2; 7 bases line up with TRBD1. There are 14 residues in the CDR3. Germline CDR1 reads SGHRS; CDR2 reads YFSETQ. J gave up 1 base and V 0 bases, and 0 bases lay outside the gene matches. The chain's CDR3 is CASSLGDSNYGYTF. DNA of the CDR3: TGCGCCAGCAGCTTGGGGGACAGTAACTATGGCTACACCTTC.

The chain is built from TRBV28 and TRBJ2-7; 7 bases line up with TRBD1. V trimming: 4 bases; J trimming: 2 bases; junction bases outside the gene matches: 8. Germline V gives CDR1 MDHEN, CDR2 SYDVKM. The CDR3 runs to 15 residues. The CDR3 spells CASSSPGQKPYEQYF. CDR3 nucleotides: TGTGCCAGCAGTTCTCCGGGACAGAAGCCCTACGAGCAGTACTTC. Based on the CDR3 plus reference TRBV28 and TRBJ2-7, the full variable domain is DVKVTQSSRYLVKRTGEKVFLECVQDMDHENMFWYRQDPGLGLRLIYFSYDVKMKEKGDIPEGYSVSREKKERFSLILESASTNQTSMYLCASSSPGQKPYEQYFGPGTRLTVT.

In DNA, the CDR3 is TGTGCCAGCAGTCGGACAGGGGCTGAAGCTTTCTTT. Translated, it gives CASSRTGAEAFF. The chain combines TRBV2 with TRBJ1-1; TRBD1 matches at 9 bases. This CDR3 is built from 12 residues. V lost 5 bases to trimming and J lost 6 bases; unmatched junction nucleotides: 1. Germline CDR1 is SNHLY and CDR2 is FYNNEI. Full variable domain (remainder filled in from reference TRBV2 and TRBJ1-1): EPEVTQTPSHQVTQMGQEVILRCVPISNHLYFYWYRQILGQKVEFLVSFYNNEISEKSEIFDDQFSVERPDGSNFTLKIRSTKLEDSAMYFCASSRTGAEAFFGQGTRLTVV.

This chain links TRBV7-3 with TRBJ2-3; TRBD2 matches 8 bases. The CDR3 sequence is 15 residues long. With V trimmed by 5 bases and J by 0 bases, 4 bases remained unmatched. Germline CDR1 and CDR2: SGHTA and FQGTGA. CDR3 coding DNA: TGTGCCAGCAGCATAGCGGGAAGAAGCACAGATACGCAGTATTTT. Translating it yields CASSIAGRSTDTQYF.

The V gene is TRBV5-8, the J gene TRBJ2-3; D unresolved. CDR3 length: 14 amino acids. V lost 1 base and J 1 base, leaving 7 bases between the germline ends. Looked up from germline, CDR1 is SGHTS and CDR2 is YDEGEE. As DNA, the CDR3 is TGTGCCAGCAGCTTGAGATGGGGCACAGATACGCAGTATTTT. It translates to CASSLRWGTDTQYF. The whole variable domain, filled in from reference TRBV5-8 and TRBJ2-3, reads EAGVTQSPTHLIKTRGQQATLRCSPISGHTSVYWYQQALGLGLQFLLWYDEGEERNRGNFPPRFSGRQFPNYSSELNVNALELEDSALYLCASSLRWGTDTQYFGPGTRLTVL.

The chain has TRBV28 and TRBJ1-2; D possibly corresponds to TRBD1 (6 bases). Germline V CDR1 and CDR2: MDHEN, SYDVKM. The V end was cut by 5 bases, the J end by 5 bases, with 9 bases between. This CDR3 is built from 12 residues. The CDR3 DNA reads TGTGCCAGCAGTCAGGGGACTTATGGCTACACCTTC. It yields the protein CASSQGTYGYTF.

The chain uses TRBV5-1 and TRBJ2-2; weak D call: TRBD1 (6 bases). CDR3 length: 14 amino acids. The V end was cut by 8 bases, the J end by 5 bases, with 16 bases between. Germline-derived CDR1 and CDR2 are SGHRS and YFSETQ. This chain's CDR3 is CASNRDTRTGELFF. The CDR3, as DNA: TGCGCCAGTAACAGGGACACCCGAACCGGGGAGCTGTTTTTT.

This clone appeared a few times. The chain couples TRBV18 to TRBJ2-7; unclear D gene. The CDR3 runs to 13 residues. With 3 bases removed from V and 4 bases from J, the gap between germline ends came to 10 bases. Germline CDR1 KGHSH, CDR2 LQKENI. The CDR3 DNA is TGTGCCAGCTCACCGTTGACTGAGTACGAGCAGTACTTC. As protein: CASSPLTEYEQYF. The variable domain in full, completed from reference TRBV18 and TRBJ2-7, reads NAGVMQNPRHLVRRRGQEARLRCSPMKGHSHVYWYRQLPEEGLKFMVYLQKENIIDESGMPKERFSAEFPKEGPSILRIQQVVRGDSAAYFCASSPLTEYEQYFGPGTRLTVT.

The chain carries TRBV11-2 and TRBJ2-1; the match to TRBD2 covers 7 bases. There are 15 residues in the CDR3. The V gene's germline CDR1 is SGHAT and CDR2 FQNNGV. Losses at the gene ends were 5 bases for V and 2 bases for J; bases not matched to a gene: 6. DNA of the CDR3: TGTGCCAGCAGCCCTAATCTAGCGGCCTACAATGAGCAGTTCTTC. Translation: CASSPNLAAYNEQFF.

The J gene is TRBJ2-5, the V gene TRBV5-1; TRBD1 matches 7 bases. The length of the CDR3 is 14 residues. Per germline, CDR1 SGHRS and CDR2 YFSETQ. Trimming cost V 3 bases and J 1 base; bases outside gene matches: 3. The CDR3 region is CASSSGTAQETQYF. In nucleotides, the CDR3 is TGCGCCAGCAGCTCGGGGACAGCCCAAGAGACCCAGTACTTC.

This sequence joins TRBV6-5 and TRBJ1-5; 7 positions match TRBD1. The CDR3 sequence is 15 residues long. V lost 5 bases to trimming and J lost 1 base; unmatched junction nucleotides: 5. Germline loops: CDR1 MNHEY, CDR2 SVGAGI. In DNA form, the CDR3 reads TGTGCCAGCAGTCCCACAGGGGCAAGCAATCAGCCCCAGCATTTT. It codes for CASSPTGASNQPQHF.

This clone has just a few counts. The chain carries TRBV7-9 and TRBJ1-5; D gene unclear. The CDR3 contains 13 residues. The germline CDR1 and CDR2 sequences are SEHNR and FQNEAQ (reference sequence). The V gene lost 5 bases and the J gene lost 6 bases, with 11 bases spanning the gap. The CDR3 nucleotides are TGTGCCAGCAGCCGAGTAGAAGGTCAGCCCCAGCATTTT. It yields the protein CASSRVEGQPQHF.

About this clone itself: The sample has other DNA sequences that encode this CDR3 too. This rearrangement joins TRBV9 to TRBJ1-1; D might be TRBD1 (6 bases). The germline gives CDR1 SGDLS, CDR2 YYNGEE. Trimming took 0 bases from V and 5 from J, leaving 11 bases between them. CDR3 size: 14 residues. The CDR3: CASSVAGAGTEAFF. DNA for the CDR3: TGTGCCAGCAGCGTAGCGGGGGCTGGGACTGAAGCTTTCTTT. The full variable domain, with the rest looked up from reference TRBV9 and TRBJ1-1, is DSGVTQTPKHLITATGQRVTLRCSPRSGDLSVYWYQQSLDQGLQFLIQYYNGEERAKGNILERFSAQQFPDLHSELNLSSLELGDSALYFCASSVAGAGTEAFFGQGTRLTVV.

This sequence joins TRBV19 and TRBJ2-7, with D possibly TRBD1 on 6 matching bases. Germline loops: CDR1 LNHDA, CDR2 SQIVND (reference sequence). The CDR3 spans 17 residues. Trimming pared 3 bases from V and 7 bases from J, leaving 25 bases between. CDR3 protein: CASSILLTDRAPGEQYF. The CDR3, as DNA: TGTGCCAGTAGTATCCTCCTAACGGACAGAGCTCCGGGGGAGCAGTACTTC.

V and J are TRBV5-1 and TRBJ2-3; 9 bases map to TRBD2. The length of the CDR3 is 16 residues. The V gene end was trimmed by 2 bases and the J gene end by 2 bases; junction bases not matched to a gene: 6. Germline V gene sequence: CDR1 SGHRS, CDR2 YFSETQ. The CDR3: CASSFRLAESTDTQYF. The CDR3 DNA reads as TGCGCCAGCAGCTTCAGACTAGCGGAGTCCACAGATACGCAGTATTTT.

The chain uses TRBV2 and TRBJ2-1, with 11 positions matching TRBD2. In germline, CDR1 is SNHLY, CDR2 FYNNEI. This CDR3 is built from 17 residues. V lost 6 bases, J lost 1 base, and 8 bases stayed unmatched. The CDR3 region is CASSNLRLAGSYNEQFF. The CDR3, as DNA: TGTGCCAGCAGCAACCTAAGACTAGCGGGGTCCTACAATGAGCAGTTCTTC.

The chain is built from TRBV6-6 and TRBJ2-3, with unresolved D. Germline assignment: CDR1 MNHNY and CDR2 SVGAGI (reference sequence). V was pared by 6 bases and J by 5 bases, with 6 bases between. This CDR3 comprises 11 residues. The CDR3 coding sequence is TGTGCCAGCAGGTTCTTAGATACGCAGTATTTT. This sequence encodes CASRFLDTQYF.

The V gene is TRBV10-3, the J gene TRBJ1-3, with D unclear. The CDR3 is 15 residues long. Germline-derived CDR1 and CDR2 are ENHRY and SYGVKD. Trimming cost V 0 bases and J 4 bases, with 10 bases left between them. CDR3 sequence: CAISESAADGNTIYF. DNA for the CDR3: TGTGCCATCAGTGAGTCCGCGGCAGACGGAAACACCATATATTTT.

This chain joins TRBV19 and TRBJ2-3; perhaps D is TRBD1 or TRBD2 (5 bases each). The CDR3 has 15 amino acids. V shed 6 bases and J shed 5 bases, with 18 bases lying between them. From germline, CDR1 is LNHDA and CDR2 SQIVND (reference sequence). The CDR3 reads CASSPPGTAGDTQYF. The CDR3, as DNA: TGTGCCAGTAGCCCCCCAGGGACGGCAGGAGATACGCAGTATTTT.

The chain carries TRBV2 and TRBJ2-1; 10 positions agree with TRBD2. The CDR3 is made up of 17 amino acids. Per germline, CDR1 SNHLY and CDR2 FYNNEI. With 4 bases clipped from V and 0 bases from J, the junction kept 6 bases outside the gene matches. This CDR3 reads CASSVGGTSVSYNEQFF. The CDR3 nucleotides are TGTGCCAGCAGTGTAGGGGGGACTAGCGTCTCCTACAATGAGCAGTTCTTC.

Here the CDR3 reads CASSYRTANTEAFF. In DNA form, the CDR3 reads TGTGCCAGCAGTTACCGTACAGCAAACACTGAAGCTTTCTTT. The chain uses TRBV6-5 and TRBJ1-1; D uncertain. Trimming pared 2 bases from V and 2 bases from J, leaving 9 bases between. This CDR3 spans 14 amino acids. CDR1 is MNHEY, CDR2 SVGAGI, per germline.

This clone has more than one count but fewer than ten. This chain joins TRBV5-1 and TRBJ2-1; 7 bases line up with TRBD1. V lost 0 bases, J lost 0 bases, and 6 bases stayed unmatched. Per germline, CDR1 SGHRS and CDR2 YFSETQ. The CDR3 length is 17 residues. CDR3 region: CASSLAGTASSYNEQFF. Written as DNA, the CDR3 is TGCGCCAGCAGCTTGGCCGGGACAGCAAGCTCCTACAATGAGCAGTTCTTC.

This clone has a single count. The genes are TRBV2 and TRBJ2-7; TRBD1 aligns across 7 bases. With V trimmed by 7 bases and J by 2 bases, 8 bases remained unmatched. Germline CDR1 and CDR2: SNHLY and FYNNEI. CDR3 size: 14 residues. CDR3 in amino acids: CASTLGGSAYEQYF. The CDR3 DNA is TGTGCCAGCACTCTAGGGGGCTCGGCCTACGAGCAGTACTTC.

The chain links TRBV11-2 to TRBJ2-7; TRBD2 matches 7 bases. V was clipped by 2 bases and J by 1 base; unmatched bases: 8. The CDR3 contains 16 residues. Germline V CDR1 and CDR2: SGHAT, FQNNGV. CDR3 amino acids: CASSLYGGSGSYEQYF. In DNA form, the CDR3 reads TGTGCCAGCAGCTTATACGGCGGGAGCGGTTCCTACGAGCAGTACTTC.

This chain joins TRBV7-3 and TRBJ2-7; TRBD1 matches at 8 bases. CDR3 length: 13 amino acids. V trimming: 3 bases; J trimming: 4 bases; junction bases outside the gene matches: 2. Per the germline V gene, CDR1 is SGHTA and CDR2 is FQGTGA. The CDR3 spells CASSFDRGYEQYF. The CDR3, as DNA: TGTGCCAGCAGCTTCGACAGGGGTTACGAGCAGTACTTC.

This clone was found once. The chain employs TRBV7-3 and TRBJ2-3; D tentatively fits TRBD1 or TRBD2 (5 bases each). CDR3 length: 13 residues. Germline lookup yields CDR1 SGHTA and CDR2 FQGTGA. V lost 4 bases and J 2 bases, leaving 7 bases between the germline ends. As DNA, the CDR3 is TGTGCCAGCAGCTCAGGGACCACAGATACGCAGTATTTT. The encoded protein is CASSSGTTDTQYF.

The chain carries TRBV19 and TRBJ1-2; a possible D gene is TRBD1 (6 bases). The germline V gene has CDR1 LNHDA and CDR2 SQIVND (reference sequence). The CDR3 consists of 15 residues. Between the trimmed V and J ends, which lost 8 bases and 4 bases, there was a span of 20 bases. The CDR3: CASASGGLGSYGYTF. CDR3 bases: TGTGCCAGTGCCTCCGGGGGGCTGGGGAGCTATGGCTACACCTTC.

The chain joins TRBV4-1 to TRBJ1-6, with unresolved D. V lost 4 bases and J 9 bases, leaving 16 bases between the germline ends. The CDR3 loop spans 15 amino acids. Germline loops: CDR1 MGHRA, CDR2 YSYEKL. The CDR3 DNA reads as TGCGCCAGCAGCCCCCAGGTTCCAGGATCTTCACCCCTCCACTTT. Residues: CASSPQVPGSSPLHF.